A single T cell receptor beta chain is shown here with its context. No antigen is known for it. Sequenced by immunoSEQ multiplex PCR; TCRdb stores in-frame clones only, minus some. The profile shows some 25,000 clones, about four fifths of them singletons. This sample is drawn from a study of a mutant IDH1 vaccine in newly diagnosed glioma. Study details: Vaccines began 4-6 weeks after radiotherapy alone, or with temozolomide cycles. The therapy given earlier, which was standard therapy, consisted of radiotherapy, temozolomide, or both, and most of the patients received both. General observations from the study: Seemingly, top peripheral T cell clonotype changes bore no relation to pseudoprogression.

Time point: week 47, end of study. What each vaccine dose contained was 300 ug of mutant IDH1 20-mer peptide, accompanied by topical imiquimod. Losses at the gene ends were 0 bases for V and 8 bases for J; bases not matched to a gene: 8. Germline V gene sequence: CDR1 GTSNPN, CDR2 SVGIG (reference sequence). The CDR3 sequence is 15 residues long. The chain combines TRBV30 with TRBJ2-3; 10 bases fit TRBD2. The receptor was derived from a middle-aged man with glioma. Some clones in this sample may be carry-over from other donors' samples. The source material was PBMCs, sampled from a glioma patient whose treatment included an IDH1 peptide vaccine. In DNA form, the CDR3 reads TGTGCCTGGAGTGTTGCTAGCGGGGGCAAAACTACGCAGTATTTT. Translated, it gives CAWSVASGGKTTQYF.